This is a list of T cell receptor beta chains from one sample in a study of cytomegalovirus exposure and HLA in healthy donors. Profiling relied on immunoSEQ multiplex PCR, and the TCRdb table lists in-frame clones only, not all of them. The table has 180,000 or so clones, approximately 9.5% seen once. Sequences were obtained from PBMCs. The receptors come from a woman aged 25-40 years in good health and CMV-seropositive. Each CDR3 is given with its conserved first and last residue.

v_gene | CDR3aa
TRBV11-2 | CASSLLSPSGRGIGKFF
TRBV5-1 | CASSLVAGNTGELFF
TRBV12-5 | CASGLVDRGYTDTQYF
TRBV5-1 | CASSHPGTSGKNTGELFF
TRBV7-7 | CASTPGPQDNEQFF
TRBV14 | CASSQDCEGVTYEQYF
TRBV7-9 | CASSPGNNQPQHF
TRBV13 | CASSLETSGKTQYF
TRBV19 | CASSTDRVNTGELFF
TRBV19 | CASSIVGGGGQPQHF
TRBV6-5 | CASSFQAGGNTDTQYF
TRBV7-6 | CASSLDPQRADTQYF
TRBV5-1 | CASSPPTDATNEKLFF
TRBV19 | CASSMVEGRGTAAFF
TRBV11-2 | CASSPRDSREKLFF
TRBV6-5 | CASSYPGQETQYF
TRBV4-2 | CASSQVGAERSDTQYF
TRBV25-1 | CASSSNRGPDQETQYF
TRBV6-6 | CASSYRGYGYTF
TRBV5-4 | CASSPLPGGTDTQYF
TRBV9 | CASSVSGGAVYGYTF
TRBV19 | CASSIQADYGEKLFF
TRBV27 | CASASRRLAGETQYF
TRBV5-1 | CASSLAPVNSGNQPQHF
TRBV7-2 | CASSLGGGGRLTYNEQFF
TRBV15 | CATSLTGETQYF
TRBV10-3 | CAISGATGWRTDTQYF